This TCR beta chain originates from a study of cytomegalovirus exposure and HLA in healthy donors. This clone was counted between two and nine times. What it binds is not known. A read error may produce the germline difference seen at one junction end. Overall study findings and caveats: TCR beta sequences numbering around 15,000 were associated with HLA alleles at 0.05 false discovery rate in a later analysis. A later analysis linked a missense variant in DCLRE1C to the trimming of TCR beta V and J genes. CMV serostatus alone was available as immune exposure information.

This PCR relied on a set of 60 Vbeta primers and 13 Jbeta primers. TCRdb keeps only in-frame clones here, not all; method: immunoSEQ multiplex PCR. The data show 65,000 to 85,000 clones, about 70% seen once. Germline lookup yields CDR1 SEHNR and CDR2 FQNEAQ (reference sequence). The CDR3 contains 12 residues. The sequenced material came from PBMCs. The chain uses TRBV7-9 and TRBJ1-1; 7 bases map to TRBD1. The sequence came from a woman aged 25 to 39 in good health and CMV-seronegative. The CDR3 reads CSSSFGTAEAFF. CDR3 coding DNA: TGTTCCAGCAGCTTTGGGACAGCTGAAGCTTTCTTT.